This T cell receptor beta chain was captured in a study of metastatic and nonmetastatic thyroid tumors. TCRdb reprocessed the PCR reads using MiXCR. The table lists tens of thousands of clones, 4% to 5% of them singletons. None of the patients had undergone any treatment ahead of thyroid surgery. V was pared by 2 bases and J by 3 bases, with 4 bases of the junction left unmatched. There are 15 residues in the CDR3. The germline gives CDR1 MNHNS, CDR2 SASEGT. This clone showed up many times. The sample carries other DNA sequences with the same CDR3. Sequenced: blood. This sequence originates from a female donor with papillary thyroid cancer or a benign thyroid nodule (not recorded which). Some clones in this sample may be carry-over from other donors' samples. The chain combines TRBV6-1 with TRBJ2-1; 7 bases line up with TRBD2. CDR3 in DNA: TGTGCCAGCAGTGAATTGCGGGAGAGCTACAATGAGCAGTTCTTC. Translated: CASSELRESYNEQFF.